This record concerns one T cell receptor (beta chain) sequence. Authors' analysis steps: Estimation of nucleated cell counts was performed using reference gene primer amplification. The method was immunoSEQ multiplex PCR; TCRdb's version includes in-frame clones alone and lacks a portion of them. The DNA was the basis for D and trimming; V, J and clone size are from that table. This sample has more than 150,000 clones, with approximately 86% found just once. These data belong to a study of blood T cell repertoires in COVID-19. The germline V gene has CDR1 LNHDA and CDR2 SQIVND (reference sequence). CDR3 length: 14 amino acids. The J segment lost 0 bases and the V segment lost 2 bases, leaving 1 base of the junction unmatched.

Material for sequencing was peripheral blood. This TCR was recovered from a man aged 40-49 years with active or convalescent COVID-19. The chain uses TRBV19 and TRBJ2-7, with 7 positions matching TRBD2. CDR3: CASSITSASYEQYF. DNA for the CDR3: TGTGCCAGTAGTATAACTAGCGCCTCCTACGAGCAGTACTTC. The full variable domain, completed using reference TRBV19 and TRBJ2-7, is DGGITQSPKYLFRKEGQNVTLSCEQNLNHDAMYWYRQDPGQGLRLIYYSQIVNDFQKGDIAEGYSVSREKKESFPLTVTSAQKNPTAFYLCASSITSASYEQYFGPGTRLTVT.